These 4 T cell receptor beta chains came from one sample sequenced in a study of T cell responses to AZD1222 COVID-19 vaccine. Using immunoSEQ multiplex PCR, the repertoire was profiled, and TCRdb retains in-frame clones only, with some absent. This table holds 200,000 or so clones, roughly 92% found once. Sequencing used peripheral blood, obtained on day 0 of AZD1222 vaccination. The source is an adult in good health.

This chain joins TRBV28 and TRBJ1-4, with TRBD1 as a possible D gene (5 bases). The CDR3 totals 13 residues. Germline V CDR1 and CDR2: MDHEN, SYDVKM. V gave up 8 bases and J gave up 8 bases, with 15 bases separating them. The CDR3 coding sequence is TGTGCCAGCCACTCGCGCAGGGACGAAAAACTGTTTTTT. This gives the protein CASHSRRDEKLFF.

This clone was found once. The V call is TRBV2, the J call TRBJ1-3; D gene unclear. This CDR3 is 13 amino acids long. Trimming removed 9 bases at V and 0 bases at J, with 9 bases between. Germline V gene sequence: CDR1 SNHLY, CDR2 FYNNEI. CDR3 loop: CASMPFSGNTIYF. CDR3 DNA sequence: TGTGCCAGTATGCCGTTCTCTGGAAACACCATATATTTT.

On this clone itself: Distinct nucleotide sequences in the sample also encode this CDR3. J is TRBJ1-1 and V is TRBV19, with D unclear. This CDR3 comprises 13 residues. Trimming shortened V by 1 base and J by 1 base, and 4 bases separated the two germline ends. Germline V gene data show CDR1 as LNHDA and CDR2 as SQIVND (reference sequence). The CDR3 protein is CASSIGGNTEAFF. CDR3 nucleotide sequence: TGTGCCAGTAGTATAGGCGGGAACACTGAAGCTTTCTTT.

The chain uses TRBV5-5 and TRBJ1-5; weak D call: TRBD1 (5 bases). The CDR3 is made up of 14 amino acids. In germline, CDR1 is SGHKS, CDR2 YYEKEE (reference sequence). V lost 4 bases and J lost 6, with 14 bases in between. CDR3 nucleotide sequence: TGTGCCAGCAGCCCCGCCGGGGGTGGTCAGCCCCAGCATTTT. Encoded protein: CASSPAGGGQPQHF.